The 2 T cell receptor beta chains below all came from one sample that was sequenced in a study of blood T cells in healthy people across ages. Next came a second PCR, run for about 7 to 11 cycles, which used a sample-barcoded 5' primer along with a J-beta primer mix. TCRdb analysed the 5' RACE reads with MiXCR anew, one entry per CDR3 protein. Among over 700,000 distinct CDR3 sequences listed, around a quarter were seen once. The same specimen was also included in a second study, on T cells of mothers and their children.

The sample taken for sequencing was blood. These receptors were taken from a boy aged 5 to 17 in good health.

This clonotype has ten or more counts. The junction shows a germline mismatch at one end, possibly a read error. The CDR3 region has the DNA TGTGCCAGCAGCTTAGACAGGGTGGAGACCCAGTACTTC. It translates to CASSLDRVETQYF. The rearrangement links TRBV5-1 to TRBJ2-5; 7 bases are a match to TRBD1. This CDR3 has 13 amino acids. Germline CDR1 reads SGHRS; CDR2 reads YFSETQ.

This chain connects TRBV13 to TRBJ2-1, with 7 positions matching TRBD2. The J call may be in error: the DNA end matches TRBJ2-7 better. CDR3 length equals 13 residues. Germline lookup yields CDR1 PRHDT and CDR2 FYEKMQ (reference sequence). CDR3 sequence (DNA): TGTGCCAGCAGCTCTCCGGGGGGTAACGAGCAGTACTTC. Translated, it gives CASSSPGGNEQYF.